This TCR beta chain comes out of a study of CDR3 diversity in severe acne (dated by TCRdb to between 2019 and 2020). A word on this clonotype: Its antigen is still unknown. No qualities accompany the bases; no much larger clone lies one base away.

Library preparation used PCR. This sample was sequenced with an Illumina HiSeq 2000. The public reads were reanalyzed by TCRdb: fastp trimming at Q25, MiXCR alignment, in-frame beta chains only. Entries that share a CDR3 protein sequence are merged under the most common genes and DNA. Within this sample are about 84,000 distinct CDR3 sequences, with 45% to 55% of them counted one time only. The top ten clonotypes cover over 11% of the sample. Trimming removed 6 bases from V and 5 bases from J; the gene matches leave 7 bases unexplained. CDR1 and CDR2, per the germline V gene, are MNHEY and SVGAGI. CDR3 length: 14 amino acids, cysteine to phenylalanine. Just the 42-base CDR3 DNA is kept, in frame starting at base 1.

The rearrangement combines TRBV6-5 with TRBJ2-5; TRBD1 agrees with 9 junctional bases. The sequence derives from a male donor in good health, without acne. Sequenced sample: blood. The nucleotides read TGTGCCAGCAGCTCACAGGGGGCCTGGGAGACCCAGTACTTC. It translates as CASSSQGAWETQYF.